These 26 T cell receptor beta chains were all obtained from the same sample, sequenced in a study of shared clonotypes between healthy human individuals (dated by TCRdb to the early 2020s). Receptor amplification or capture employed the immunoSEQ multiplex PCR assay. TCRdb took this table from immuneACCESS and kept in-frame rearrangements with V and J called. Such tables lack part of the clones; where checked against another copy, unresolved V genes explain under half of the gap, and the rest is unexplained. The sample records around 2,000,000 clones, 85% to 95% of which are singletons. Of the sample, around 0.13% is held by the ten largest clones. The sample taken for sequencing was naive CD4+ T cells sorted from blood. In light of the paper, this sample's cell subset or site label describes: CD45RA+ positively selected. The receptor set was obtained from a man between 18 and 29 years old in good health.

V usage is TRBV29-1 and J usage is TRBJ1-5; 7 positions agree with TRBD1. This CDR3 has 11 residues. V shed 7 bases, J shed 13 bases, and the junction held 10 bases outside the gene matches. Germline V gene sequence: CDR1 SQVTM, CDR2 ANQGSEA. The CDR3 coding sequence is TGCAGCGCTGCCGAACAGGGGCTTCAGCATTTT. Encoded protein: CSAAEQGLQHF.

CDR3: CASSWNDRGGPEKLFF. DNA of the CDR3: TGCGCCAGCAGCTGGAACGACAGGGGCGGCCCTGAAAAACTGTTTTTT. The V call is TRBV5-1, the J call TRBJ1-4; 8 nucleotides agree with TRBD1. The germline CDR1 and CDR2 sequences are SGHRS and YFSETQ. The ends lost 3 bases at V and 7 bases at J; junction bases unmatched: 11. The CDR3 spans 16 residues.

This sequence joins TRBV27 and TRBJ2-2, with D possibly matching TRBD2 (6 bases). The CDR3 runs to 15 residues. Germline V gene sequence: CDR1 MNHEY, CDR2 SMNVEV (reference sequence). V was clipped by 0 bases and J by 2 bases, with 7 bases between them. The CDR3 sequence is CASSLSSGNTGELFF. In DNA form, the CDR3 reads TGTGCCAGCAGTTTATCTAGCGGAAACACCGGGGAGCTGTTTTTT.

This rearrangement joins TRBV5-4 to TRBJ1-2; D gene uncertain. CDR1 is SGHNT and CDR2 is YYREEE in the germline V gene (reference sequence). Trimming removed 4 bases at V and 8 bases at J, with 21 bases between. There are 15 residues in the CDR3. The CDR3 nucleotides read TGTGCCAGCAGCCGGAAAGTAGATGGTGAGCTCGGCTACACCTTC. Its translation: CASSRKVDGELGYTF.

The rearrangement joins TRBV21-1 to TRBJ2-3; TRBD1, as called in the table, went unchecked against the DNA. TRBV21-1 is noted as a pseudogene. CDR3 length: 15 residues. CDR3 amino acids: CAARDRGPGTDTQYF. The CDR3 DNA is TGTGCCGCAAGGGACAGGGGGCCTGGCACAGATACGCAGTATTTT.

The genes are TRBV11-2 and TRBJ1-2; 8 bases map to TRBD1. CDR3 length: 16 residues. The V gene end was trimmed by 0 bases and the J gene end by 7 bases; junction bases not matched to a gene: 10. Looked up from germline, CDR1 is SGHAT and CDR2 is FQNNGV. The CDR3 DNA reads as TGTGCCAGCAGCTTAGATTCGGGACAGGCCCTTATTGGCTACACCTTC. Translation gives CASSLDSGQALIGYTF.

CDR3 nucleotides: TGTGCCAGCAGTCCGTTGACGGGGGGTCTATACGAGCAGTACTTC. Translation gives CASSPLTGGLYEQYF. The rearrangement joins TRBV28 to TRBJ2-7; 7 bases agree with TRBD2. The germline CDR1 and CDR2 sequences are MDHEN and SYDVKM. With 5 bases clipped from V and 4 bases from J, the junction kept 11 bases outside the gene matches. This CDR3 is built from 15 residues.

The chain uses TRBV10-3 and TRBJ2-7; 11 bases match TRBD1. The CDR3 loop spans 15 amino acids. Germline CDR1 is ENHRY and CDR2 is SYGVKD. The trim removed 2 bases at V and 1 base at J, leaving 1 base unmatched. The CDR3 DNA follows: TGTGCCATCAGTGAGGGGACAGGGGGATCCTACGAGCAGTACTTC. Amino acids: CAISEGTGGSYEQYF.

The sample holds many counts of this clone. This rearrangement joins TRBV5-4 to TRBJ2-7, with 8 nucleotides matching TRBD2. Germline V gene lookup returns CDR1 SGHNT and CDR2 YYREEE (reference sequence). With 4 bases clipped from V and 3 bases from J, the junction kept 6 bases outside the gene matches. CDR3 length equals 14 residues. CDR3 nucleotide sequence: TGTGCCAGCAGCCCGGGACTAGAGAACTACGAGCAGTACTTC. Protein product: CASSPGLENYEQYF. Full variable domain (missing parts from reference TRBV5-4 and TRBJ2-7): ETGVTQSPTHLIKTRGQQVTLRCSSQSGHNTVSWYQQALGQGPQFIFQYYREEENGRGNFPPRFSGLQFPNYSSELNVNALELDDSALYLCASSPGLENYEQYFGPGTRLTVT.

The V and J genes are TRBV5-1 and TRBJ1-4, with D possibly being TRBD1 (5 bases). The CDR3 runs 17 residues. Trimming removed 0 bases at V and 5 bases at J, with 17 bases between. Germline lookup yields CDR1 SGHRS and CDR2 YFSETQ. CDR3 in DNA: TGCGCCAGCAGCTTGGGACAGCAGACTCCACCAAATGAAAAACTGTTTTTT. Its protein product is CASSLGQQTPPNEKLFF.

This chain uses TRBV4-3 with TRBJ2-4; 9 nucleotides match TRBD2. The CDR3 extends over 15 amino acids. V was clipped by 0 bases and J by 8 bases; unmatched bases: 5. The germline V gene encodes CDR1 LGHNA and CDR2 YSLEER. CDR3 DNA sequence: TGCGCCAGCAGCCAAGATACCAGCGGGAGGTACATTCAGTACTTC. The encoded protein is CASSQDTSGRYIQYF.

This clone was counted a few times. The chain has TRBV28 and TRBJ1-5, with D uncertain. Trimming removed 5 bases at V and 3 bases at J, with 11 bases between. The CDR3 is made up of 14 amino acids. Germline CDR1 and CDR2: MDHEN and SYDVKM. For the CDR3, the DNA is TGTGCCAGCAGTCCCGGGGAGTACAATCAGCCCCAGCATTTT. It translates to CASSPGEYNQPQHF.

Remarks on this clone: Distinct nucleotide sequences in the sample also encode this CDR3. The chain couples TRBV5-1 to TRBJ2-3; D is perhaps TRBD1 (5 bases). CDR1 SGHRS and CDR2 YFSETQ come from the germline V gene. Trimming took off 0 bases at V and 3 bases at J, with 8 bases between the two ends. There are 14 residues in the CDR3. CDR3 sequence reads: CASSLARATDTQYF. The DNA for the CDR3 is TGCGCCAGCAGCTTGGCCAGGGCTACAGATACGCAGTATTTT.

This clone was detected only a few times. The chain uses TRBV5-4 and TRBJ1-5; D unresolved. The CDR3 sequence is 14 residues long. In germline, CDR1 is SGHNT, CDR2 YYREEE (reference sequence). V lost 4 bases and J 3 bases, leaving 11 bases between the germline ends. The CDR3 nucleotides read TGTGCCAGCAGCACAGCGGGCCACAATCAGCCCCAGCATTTT. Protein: CASSTAGHNQPQHF. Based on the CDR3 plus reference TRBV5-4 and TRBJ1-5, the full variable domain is ETGVTQSPTHLIKTRGQQVTLRCSSQSGHNTVSWYQQALGQGPQFIFQYYREEENGRGNFPPRFSGLQFPNYSSELNVNALELDDSALYLCASSTAGHNQPQHFGDGTRLSIL.

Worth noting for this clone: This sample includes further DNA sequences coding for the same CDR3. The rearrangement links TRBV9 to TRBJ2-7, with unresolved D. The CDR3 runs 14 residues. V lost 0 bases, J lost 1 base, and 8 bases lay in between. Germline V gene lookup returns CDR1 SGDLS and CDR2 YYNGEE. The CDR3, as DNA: TGTGCCAGCAGCGTAGTTGGAAGTTCCTACGAGCAGTACTTC. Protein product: CASSVVGSSYEQYF.

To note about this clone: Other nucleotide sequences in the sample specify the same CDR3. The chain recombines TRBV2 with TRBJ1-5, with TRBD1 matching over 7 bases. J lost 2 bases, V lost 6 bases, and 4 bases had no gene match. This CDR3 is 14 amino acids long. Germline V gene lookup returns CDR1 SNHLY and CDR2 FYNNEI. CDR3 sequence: CASSDRVGNQPQHF. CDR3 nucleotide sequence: TGTGCCAGCAGCGACAGGGTAGGCAATCAGCCCCAGCATTTT.

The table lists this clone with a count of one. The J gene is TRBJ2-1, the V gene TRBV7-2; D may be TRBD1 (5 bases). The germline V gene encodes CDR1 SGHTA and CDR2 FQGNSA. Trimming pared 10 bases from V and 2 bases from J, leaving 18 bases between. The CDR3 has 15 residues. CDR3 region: CATLLRQTTYNEQFF. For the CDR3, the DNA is TGTGCCACCCTTCTGCGACAGACGACCTACAATGAGCAGTTCTTC.

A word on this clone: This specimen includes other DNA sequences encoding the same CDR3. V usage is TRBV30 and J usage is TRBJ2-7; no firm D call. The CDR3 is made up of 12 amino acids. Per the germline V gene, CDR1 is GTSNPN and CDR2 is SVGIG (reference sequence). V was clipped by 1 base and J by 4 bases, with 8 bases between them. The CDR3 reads CAWSALSYEQYF. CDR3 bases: TGTGCCTGGAGTGCCCTGAGTTACGAGCAGTACTTC. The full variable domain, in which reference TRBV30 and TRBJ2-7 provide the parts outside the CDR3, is SQTIHQWPATLVQPVGSPLSLECTVEGTSNPNLYWYRQAAGRGLQLLFYSVGIGQISSEVPQNLSASRPQDRQFILSSKKLLLSDSGFYLCAWSALSYEQYFGPGTRLTVT.

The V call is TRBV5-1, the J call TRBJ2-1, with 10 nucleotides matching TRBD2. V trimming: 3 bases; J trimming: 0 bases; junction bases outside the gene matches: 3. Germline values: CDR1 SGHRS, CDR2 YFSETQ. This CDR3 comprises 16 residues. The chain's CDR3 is CASSSSGGASYNEQFF. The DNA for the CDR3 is TGCGCCAGCAGCTCCAGCGGGGGGGCCTCCTACAATGAGCAGTTCTTC. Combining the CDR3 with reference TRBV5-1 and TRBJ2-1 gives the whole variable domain KAGVTQTPRYLIKTRGQQVTLSCSPISGHRSVSWYQQTPGQGLQFLFEYFSETQRNKGNFPGRFSGRQFSNSRSEMNVSTLELGDSALYLCASSSSGGASYNEQFFGPGTRLTVL.

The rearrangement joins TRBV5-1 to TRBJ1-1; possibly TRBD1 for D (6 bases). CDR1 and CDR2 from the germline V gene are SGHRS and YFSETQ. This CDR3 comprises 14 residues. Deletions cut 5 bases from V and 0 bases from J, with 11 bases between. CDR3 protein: CASRQDSMNTEAFF. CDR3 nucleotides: TGCGCCAGCAGACAGGACAGTATGAACACTGAAGCTTTCTTT.

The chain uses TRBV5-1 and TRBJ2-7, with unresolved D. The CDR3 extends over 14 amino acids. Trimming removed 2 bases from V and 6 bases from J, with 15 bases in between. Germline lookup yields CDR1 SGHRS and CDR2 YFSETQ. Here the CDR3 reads CASSLDPGALEQYF. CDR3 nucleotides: TGCGCCAGCAGCTTAGACCCAGGCGCCCTCGAGCAGTACTTC.

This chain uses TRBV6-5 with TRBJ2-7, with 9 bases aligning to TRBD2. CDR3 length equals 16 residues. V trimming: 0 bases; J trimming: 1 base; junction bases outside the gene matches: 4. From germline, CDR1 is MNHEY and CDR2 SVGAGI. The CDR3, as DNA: TGTGCCAGCAGTTACTCTGGCGGGGGGGTGTCCTACGAGCAGTACTTC. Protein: CASSYSGGGVSYEQYF.

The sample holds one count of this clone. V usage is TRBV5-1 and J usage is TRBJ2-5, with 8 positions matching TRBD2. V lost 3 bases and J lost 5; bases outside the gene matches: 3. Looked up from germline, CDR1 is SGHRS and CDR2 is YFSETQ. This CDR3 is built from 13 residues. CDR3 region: CASSSGGAETQYF. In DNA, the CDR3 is TGCGCCAGCAGCTCCGGGGGGGCGGAGACCCAGTACTTC.

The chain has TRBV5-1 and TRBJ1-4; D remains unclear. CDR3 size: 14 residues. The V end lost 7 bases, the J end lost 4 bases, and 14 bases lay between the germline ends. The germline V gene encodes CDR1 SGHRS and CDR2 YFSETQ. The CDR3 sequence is CASSDTALNEKLFF. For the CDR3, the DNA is TGCGCCAGCTCCGATACGGCCCTTAATGAAAAACTGTTTTTT.

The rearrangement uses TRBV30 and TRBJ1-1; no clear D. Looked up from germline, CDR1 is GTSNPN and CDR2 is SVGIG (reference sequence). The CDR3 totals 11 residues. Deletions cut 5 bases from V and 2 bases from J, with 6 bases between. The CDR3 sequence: CAWDGNTEAFF. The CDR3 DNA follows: TGTGCCTGGGACGGAAACACTGAAGCTTTCTTT.

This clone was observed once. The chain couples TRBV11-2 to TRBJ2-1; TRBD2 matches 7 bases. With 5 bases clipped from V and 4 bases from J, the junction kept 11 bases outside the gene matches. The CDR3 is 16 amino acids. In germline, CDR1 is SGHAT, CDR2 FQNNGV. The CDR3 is CASSPGGPGRYNEQFF. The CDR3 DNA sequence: TGTGCCAGCAGCCCGGGGGGTCCCGGGCGATACAATGAGCAGTTCTTC.